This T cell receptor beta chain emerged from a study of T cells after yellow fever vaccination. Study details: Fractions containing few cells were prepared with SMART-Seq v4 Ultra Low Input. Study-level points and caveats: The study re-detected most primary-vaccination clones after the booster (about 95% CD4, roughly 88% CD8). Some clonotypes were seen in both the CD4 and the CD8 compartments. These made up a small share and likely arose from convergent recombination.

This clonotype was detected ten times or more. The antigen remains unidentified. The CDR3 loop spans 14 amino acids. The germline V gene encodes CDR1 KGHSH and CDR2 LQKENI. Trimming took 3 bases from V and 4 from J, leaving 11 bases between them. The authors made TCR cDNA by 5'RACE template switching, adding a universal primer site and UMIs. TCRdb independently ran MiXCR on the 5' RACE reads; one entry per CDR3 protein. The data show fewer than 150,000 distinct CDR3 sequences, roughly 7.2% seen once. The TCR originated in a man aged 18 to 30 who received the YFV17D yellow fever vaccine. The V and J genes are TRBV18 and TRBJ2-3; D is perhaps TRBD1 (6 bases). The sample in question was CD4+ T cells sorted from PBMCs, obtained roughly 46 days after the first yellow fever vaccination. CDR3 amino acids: CASSPLQGPDTQYF. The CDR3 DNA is TGTGCCAGCTCACCCCTACAGGGTCCAGATACGCAGTATTTT.